Here is one TCR beta chain with its context. Trimming cost V 0 bases and J 0 bases, with 7 bases left between them. This CDR3 is 14 amino acids long. The germline CDR1 and CDR2 sequences are SGHRS and YFSETQ. TCRdb keeps only in-frame clones here, not all; method: immunoSEQ multiplex PCR. This table holds around 100,000 clones, about 94% found once. This sample was included in a study of technical replicates of blood from a handful of donors. The chain is built from TRBV5-1 and TRBJ2-7; the D is unclear. This clonotype originated in a human donor in good health. The sequenced sample was T cells isolated from PBMCs. CDR3 DNA: TGCGCCAGCAGCTTGGAACTTTTCTCCTACGAGCAGTACTTC. Its protein is CASSLELFSYEQYF.